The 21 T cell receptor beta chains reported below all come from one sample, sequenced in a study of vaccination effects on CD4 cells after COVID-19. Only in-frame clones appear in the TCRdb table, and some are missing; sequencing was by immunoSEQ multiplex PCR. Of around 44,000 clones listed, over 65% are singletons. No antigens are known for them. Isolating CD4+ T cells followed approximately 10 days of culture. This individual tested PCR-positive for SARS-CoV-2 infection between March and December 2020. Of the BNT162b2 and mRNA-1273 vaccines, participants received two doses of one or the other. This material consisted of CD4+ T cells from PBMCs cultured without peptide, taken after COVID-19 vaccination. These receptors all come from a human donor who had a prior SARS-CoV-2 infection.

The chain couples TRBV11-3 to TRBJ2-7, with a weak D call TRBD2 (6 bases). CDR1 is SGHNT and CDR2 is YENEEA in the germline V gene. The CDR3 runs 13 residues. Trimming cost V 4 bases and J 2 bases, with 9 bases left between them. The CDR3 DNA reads TGTGCCAGCAGCTCGACTAGGACCTACGAGCAGTACTTC. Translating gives CASSSTRTYEQYF. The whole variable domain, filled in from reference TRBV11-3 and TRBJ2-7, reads EAGVVQSPRYKIIEKKQPVAFWCNPISGHNTLYWYLQNLGQGPELLIRYENEEAVDDSQLPKDRFSAERLKGVDSTLKIQPAELGDSAVYLCASSSTRTYEQYFGPGTRLTVT.

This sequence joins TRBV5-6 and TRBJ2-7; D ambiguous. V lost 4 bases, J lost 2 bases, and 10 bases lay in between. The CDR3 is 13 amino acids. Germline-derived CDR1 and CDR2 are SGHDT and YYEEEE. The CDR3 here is CASSPTDAYEQYF. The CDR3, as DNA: TGTGCCAGCAGCCCGACCGACGCCTACGAGCAGTACTTC.

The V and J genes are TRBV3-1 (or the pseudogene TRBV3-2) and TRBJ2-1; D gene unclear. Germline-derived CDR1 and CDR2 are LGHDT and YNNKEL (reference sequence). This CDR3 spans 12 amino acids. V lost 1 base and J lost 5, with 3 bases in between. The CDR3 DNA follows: TGTGCCAGCAGCCAAGTGAACAATGAGCAGTTCTTC. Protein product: CASSQVNNEQFF.

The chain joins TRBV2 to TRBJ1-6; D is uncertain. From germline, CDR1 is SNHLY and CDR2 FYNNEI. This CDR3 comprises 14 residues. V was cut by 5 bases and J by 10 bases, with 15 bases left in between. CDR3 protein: CASSTLGSWSPLHF. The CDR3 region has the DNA TGTGCCAGCAGTACCCTAGGGTCTTGGTCACCCCTCCACTTT.

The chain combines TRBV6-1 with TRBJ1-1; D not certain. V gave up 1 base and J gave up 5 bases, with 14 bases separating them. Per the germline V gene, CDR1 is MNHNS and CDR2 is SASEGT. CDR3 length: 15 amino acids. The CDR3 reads CASSEGPGRGTEAFF. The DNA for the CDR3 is TGTGCCAGCAGTGAAGGCCCAGGCCGAGGGACTGAAGCTTTCTTT.

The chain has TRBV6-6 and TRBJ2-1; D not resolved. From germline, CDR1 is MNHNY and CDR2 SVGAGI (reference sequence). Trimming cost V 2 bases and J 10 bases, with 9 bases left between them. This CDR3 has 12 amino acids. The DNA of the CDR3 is TGTGCCAGCAGTTACGACGAGGAGGAGCAGTTCTTC. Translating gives CASSYDEEEQFF.

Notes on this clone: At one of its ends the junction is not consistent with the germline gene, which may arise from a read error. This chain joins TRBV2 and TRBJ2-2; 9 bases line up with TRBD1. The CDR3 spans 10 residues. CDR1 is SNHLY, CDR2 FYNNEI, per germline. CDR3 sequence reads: CVAGDRELFF. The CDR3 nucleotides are TGTGTGGCGGGGGACAGGGAACTGTTTTTT. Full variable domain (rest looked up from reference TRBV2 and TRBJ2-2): EPEVTQTPSHQVTQMGQEVILRCVPISNHLYFYWYRQILGQKVEFLVSFYNNEISEKSEIFDDQFSVERPDGSNFTLKIRSTKLEDSAMYFCVAGDRELFFGEGSRLTVL.

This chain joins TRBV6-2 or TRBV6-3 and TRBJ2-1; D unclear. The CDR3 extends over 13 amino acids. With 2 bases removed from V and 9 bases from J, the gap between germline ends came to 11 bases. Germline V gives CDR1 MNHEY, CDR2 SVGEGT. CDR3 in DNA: TGTGCCAGCAGTTACGTGCCCTCGGTTGAGCAGTTCTTC. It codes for CASSYVPSVEQFF.

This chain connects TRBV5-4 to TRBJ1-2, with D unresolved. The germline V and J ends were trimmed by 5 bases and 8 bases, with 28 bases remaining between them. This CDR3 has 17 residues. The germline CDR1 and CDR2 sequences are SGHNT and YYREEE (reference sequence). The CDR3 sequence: CASREIDAGYPSSGYTF. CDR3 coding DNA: TGTGCCAGCAGAGAAATCGACGCAGGATACCCCTCTTCGGGCTACACCTTC.

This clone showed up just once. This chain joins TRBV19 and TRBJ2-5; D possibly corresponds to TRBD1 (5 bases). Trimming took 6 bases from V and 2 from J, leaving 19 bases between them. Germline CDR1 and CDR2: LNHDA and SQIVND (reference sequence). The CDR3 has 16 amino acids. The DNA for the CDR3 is TGTGCCAGTAGCCCACTAAACCAGGGTACTCAAGAGACCCAGTACTTC. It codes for CASSPLNQGTQETQYF.

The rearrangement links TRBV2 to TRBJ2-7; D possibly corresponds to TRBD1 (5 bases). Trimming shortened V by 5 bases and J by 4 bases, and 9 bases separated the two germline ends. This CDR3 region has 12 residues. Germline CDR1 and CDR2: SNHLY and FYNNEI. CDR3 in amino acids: CASSRQLYEQYF. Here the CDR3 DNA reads TGTGCCAGCAGTCGACAGTTATACGAGCAGTACTTC.

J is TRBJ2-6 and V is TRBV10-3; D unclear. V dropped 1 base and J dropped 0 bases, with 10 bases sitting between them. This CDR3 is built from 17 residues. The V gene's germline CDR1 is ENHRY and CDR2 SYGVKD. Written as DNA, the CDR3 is TGTGCCATCAGTGAGTTGGGCAGCAGCTCTGGGGCCAACGTCCTGACTTTC. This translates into CAISELGSSSGANVLTF.

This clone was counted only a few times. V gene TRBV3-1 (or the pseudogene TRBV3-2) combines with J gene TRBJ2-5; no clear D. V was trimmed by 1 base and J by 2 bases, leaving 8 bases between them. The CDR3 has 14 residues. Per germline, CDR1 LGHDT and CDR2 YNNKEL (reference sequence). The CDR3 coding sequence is TGTGCCAGCAGCCAAGGGATAGGTCAAGAGACCCAGTACTTC. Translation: CASSQGIGQETQYF.

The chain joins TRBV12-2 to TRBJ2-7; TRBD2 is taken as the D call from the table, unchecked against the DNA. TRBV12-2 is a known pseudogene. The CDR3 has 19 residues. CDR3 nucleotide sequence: TGTGCAAGTCGCATCCGACTAGCGGGGGGCTATCAAAAATCCTACGAGCAGTACTTC. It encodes CASRIRLAGGYQKSYEQYF.

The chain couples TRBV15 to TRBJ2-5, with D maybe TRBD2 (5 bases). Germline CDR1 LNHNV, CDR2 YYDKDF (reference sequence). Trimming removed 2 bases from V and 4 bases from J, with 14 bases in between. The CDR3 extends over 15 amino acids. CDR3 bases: TGTGCCACCAGCAGAAGTCCGGTTGAGGGAGAGACCCAGTACTTC. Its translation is CATSRSPVEGETQYF. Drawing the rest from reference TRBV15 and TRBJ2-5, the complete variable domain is DAMVIQNPRYQVTQFGKPVTLSCSQTLNHNVMYWYQQKSSQAPKLLFHYYDKDFNNEADTPDNFQSRRPNTSFCFLDIRSPGLGDTAMYLCATSRSPVEGETQYFGPGTRLLVL.

The CDR3 DNA reads TGTGCCAGCAGTGAACATTGGGCAACTAATGAAAAACTGTTTTTT. Translation: CASSEHWATNEKLFF. This rearrangement joins TRBV6-1 to TRBJ1-4, with D unclear. Germline V gene data show CDR1 as MNHNS and CDR2 as SASEGT. V shed 2 bases and J shed 0 bases, with 7 bases lying between them. CDR3 length: 15 residues.

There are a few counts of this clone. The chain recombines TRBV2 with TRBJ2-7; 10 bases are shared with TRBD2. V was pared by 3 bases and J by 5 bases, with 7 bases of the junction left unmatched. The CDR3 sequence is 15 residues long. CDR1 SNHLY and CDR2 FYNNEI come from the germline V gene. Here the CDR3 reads CASSDRLAGEDEQYF. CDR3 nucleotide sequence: TGTGCCAGCAGTGATCGGCTAGCGGGAGAGGACGAGCAGTACTTC.

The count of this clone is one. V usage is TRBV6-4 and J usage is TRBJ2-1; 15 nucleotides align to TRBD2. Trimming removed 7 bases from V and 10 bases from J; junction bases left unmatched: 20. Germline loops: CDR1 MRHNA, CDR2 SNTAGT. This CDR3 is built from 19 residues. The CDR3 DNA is TGTGCCAGCACACACATGCCGGGACTAGCGGGAGGACCTAGTTGGGAGCAGTTCTTC. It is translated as CASTHMPGLAGGPSWEQFF.

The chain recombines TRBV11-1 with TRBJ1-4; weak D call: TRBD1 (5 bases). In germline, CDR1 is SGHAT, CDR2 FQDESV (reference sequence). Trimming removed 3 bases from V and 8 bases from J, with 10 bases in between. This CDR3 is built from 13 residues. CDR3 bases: TGTGCCAGCAGCTTCTGGGGCGCGGAAAAACTGTTTTTT. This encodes CASSFWGAEKLFF.

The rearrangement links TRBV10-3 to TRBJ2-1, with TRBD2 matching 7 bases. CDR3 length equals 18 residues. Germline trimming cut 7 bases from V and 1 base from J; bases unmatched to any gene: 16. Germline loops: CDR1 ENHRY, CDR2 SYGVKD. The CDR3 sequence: CAINGGSISGGSYNEQFF. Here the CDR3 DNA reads TGTGCCATCAACGGCGGGAGTATCAGTGGTGGGTCCTACAATGAGCAGTTCTTC.

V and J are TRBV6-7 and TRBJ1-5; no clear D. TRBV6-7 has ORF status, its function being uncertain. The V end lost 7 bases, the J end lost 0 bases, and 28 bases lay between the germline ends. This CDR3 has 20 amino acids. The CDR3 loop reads CASTCGSRLGEIYSNQPQHF. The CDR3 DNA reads TGTGCCAGCACCTGCGGTAGTAGACTGGGAGAAATCTATAGCAATCAGCCCCAGCATTTT.